Below, 16 T cell receptor beta chains from the same sample are listed, as sequenced in a study of T cells in Graves' hyperthyroidism and ophthalmopathy (dated by TCRdb to about 2019). To prepare the library, multiplex PCR was applied. For sequencing, an Illumina HiSeq 2000 was employed. The TCR beta CDR3 regions were amplified from RNA transcripts. A first-round RT-PCR of the TCR CDR3 used the HTBI primer set with the Qiagen OneStep RT-PCR kit. Starting from the raw public reads, TCRdb applied fastp trimming at Q25, assembled clones with MiXCR and retained in-frame beta chains. Each CDR3 protein gets just one entry, which takes the most common genes and DNA from the rows behind it. The sample table contains hundreds of thousands of distinct CDR3 sequences; only one count was recorded for around 15% of them. 28% of the sample lies in the top ten. Sequences were obtained from blood. These receptors originate from a woman between 18 and 29 years old with Graves' ophthalmopathy.

In regard to this clonotype: This clone may be a read error of a much larger clone one base away. The chain recombines TRBV28 with TRBJ1-5; 10 positions agree with TRBD1. Germline loops: CDR1 MDHEN, CDR2 SYDVKM. This CDR3 region has 15 residues. Trimming at V came to 4 bases and at J to 9 bases, leaving 9 bases not matched to a gene. In nucleotides, the CDR3 is TGTGCCAGCAGTTCTCTCGGGACAGGGGTTCGGCCCCAGCATTTT. It yields the protein CASSSLGTGVRPQHF. The full variable domain, with the rest looked up from reference TRBV28 and TRBJ1-5, is DVKVTQSSRYLVKRTGEKVFLECVQDMDHENMFWYRQDPGLGLRLIYFSYDVKMKEKGDIPEGYSVSREKKERFSLILESASTNQTSMYLCASSSLGTGVRPQHFGDGTRLSIL.

In its sample, this clonotype was seen many times. The CDR3 DNA is TGCAGCGTGGAGGGGTACGGGAGAACAGGAGGGCAGTTCTTC. The encoded protein is CSVEGYGRTGGQFF. The rearrangement links TRBV29-1 to TRBJ2-1; a possible D gene is TRBD2 (6 bases). CDR1 is SQVTM and CDR2 is ANQGSEA in the germline V gene. Trimming shortened V by 6 bases and J by 12 bases, and 24 bases separated the two germline ends. The length of the CDR3 is 14 residues.

This clonotype was picked up many times. The chain couples TRBV3-1 to TRBJ2-1; the match to TRBD2 covers 14 bases. The CDR3 covers 18 residues. Germline-derived CDR1 and CDR2 are LGHDT and YNNKEL (reference sequence). V gave up 4 bases and J gave up 8 bases; unmatched junction bases: 13. CDR3 nucleotides: TGTGCCAGCAGCCTTGAACCCGGGACTAGCGGGAGATGGCATGAGCAGTTCTTC. Its protein is CASSLEPGTSGRWHEQFF.

This clonotype was recorded at least ten times. The V gene is TRBV12-3 or TRBV12-4, the J gene TRBJ2-3; D might be TRBD2 (5 bases). CDR3 size: 15 residues. Trimming took 5 bases from V and 0 from J, leaving 12 bases between them. The CDR3 DNA follows: TGTGCCAGCAGTAAGGACTTCGGAAGCACAGATACGCAGTATTTT. Encoded protein: CASSKDFGSTDTQYF.

At least ten counts were recorded for this clonotype. V gene TRBV10-3 combines with J gene TRBJ2-7, with 11 positions matching TRBD1. The CDR3 sequence is 15 residues long. V gave up 4 bases and J gave up 1 base; unmatched junction bases: 3. CDR1 is ENHRY and CDR2 is SYGVKD in the germline V gene. The CDR3 DNA reads as TGTGCCATCAGTGTCGGGACAGGGGGTTCCTACGAGCAGTACTTC. Residues: CAISVGTGGSYEQYF.

This clonotype was seen at least ten times. The chain combines TRBV29-1 with TRBJ1-2; the match to TRBD1 covers 8 bases. Germline lookup yields CDR1 SQVTM and CDR2 ANQGSEA. J was trimmed by 4 bases and V by 7 bases; bases with no gene match: 11. CDR3 size: 14 residues. The CDR3 region is CSATGAGGSYGYTF. The DNA for the CDR3 is TGCAGCGCCACGGGCGCAGGGGGCAGCTATGGCTACACCTTC.

This clonotype came up many times. The V call is TRBV12-3 or TRBV12-4, the J call TRBJ2-6; D gene ambiguous. V shed 4 bases and J shed 0 bases, with 7 bases lying between them. The CDR3 extends over 15 amino acids. CDR3 in amino acids: CASSYLSSGANVLTF. The CDR3 coding sequence is TGTGCCAGCAGTTACCTTAGCTCTGGGGCCAACGTCCTGACTTTC.

This clonotype was counted between two and nine times. The rearrangement uses TRBV7-9 and TRBJ2-3; 7 bases line up with TRBD2. V dropped 8 bases and J dropped 0; count of bases not matched to a gene: 8. From germline, CDR1 is SEHNR and CDR2 FQNEAQ (reference sequence). There are 15 residues in the CDR3. The CDR3 region has the DNA TGTGCCAGCGGCGCGGGCGGGAGAAGCACAGATACGCAGTATTTT. Protein: CASGAGGRSTDTQYF.

This clonotype appeared a few times. V and J are TRBV6-1 and TRBJ2-6; unclear D gene. CDR3 length: 14 amino acids. CDR1 and CDR2 from the germline V gene are MNHNS and SASEGT. Trimming pared 6 bases from V and 6 bases from J, leaving 12 bases between. In DNA, the CDR3 is TGTGCCAGCAGGCCCCCCATCGAGGCCAACGTCCTGACTTTC. Translation: CASRPPIEANVLTF.

This clonotype was recorded many times. The V and J genes are TRBV18 and TRBJ2-6, with 7 nucleotides matching TRBD2. The CDR3 consists of 17 residues. CDR1 is KGHSH and CDR2 is LQKENI in the germline V gene. Unmatched junction bases numbered 8, after V lost 4 bases and J lost 2 bases. The CDR3 bases are TGTGCCAGCTCACTCCCGGGGGGATACCCTGGGGCCAACGTCCTGACTTTC. Translation gives CASSLPGGYPGANVLTF.

This clonotype has only one observation. The chain couples TRBV7-9 to TRBJ1-1; maybe TRBD1 (5 bases). The CDR3 length is 15 residues. Between the trimmed V and J ends, which lost 1 base and 4 bases, there was a span of 13 bases. The germline CDR1 and CDR2 sequences are SEHNR and FQNEAQ (reference sequence). In nucleotides, the CDR3 is TGTGCCAGCAGCTTAGTCAGGGTATTTGGCACTGAAGCTTTCTTT. Its translation is CASSLVRVFGTEAFF.

This clonotype was detected ten times or more. The chain couples TRBV6-1 to TRBJ1-5; D not resolved. This CDR3 region has 13 residues. V was cut by 6 bases and J by 3 bases, with 9 bases left in between. Germline CDR1 is MNHNS and CDR2 is SASEGT. CDR3 nucleotides: TGTGCCAGCAGCCCTGGACCCAATCAGCCCCAGCATTTT. Its protein is CASSPGPNQPQHF.

The chain uses TRBV5-1 and TRBJ2-7, with TRBD1 identical over 11 bases. V dropped 2 bases and J dropped 5; count of bases not matched to a gene: 6. This CDR3 is 15 amino acids long. Germline assignment: CDR1 SGHRS and CDR2 YFSETQ. For the CDR3, the DNA is TGCGCCAGCAGCTTTGGACAGGGGGCGGCCAACGAGCAGTACTTC. Residues: CASSFGQGAANEQYF.

The table lists this clonotype with many counts. The chain has TRBV6-1 and TRBJ1-5, with TRBD1 matching 10 bases. CDR1 is MNHNS and CDR2 is SASEGT in the germline V gene. CDR3 length: 17 residues. After removal of 7 bases from V and 2 bases from J, the junction contained 11 bases not matched to a gene. The CDR3 protein is CASIPGQGYGGNQPQHF. DNA of the CDR3: TGTGCCAGCATCCCGGGACAGGGGTATGGGGGCAATCAGCCCCAGCATTTT.

This clonotype was recorded at least ten times. The chain is built from TRBV15 and TRBJ1-1; D unclear. CDR1 and CDR2 (germline): LNHNV, YYDKDF (reference sequence). The ends were cut back, 1 base at V and 2 bases at J, with 8 bases in the middle. This CDR3 has 14 residues. The CDR3 is CATSRGIGNTEAFF. DNA of the CDR3: TGTGCCACCAGCAGAGGGATTGGCAACACTGAAGCTTTCTTT. Based on the CDR3 plus reference TRBV15 and TRBJ1-1, the full variable domain is DAMVIQNPRYQVTQFGKPVTLSCSQTLNHNVMYWYQQKSSQAPKLLFHYYDKDFNNEADTPDNFQSRRPNTSFCFLDIRSPGLGDTAMYLCATSRGIGNTEAFFGQGTRLTVV.

This rearrangement joins TRBV7-2 to TRBJ1-1, with 11 nucleotides matching TRBD1. CDR3 length: 17 residues. Germline CDR1 and CDR2: SGHTA and FQGNSA. The ends lost 1 base at V and 3 bases at J; junction bases unmatched: 7. The CDR3 reads CASSLVGTGGRDTEAFF. The CDR3 coding sequence is TGTGCCAGCAGCTTAGTTGGGACAGGGGGACGAGACACTGAAGCTTTCTTT. The full variable domain, with the rest looked up from reference TRBV7-2 and TRBJ1-1, is GAGVSQSPSNKVTEKGKDVELRCDPISGHTALYWYRQSLGQGLEFLIYFQGNSAPDKSGLPSDRFSAERTGGSVSTLTIQRTQQEDSAVYLCASSLVGTGGRDTEAFFGQGTRLTVV.